The 17 T cell receptor beta chains in this list originate from one sample, sequenced in a study of blood T cell repertoires in COVID-19. Sequencing used immunoSEQ multiplex PCR; TCRdb keeps in-frame clones, though not all of them. The table has around 200,000 clones, 80% to 90% seen once. Sequenced material: peripheral blood. The receptors were gathered from a woman aged 50 to 60 with acute or convalescent COVID-19.

The J gene is TRBJ2-3, the V gene TRBV3-1 (or the pseudogene TRBV3-2); TRBD2 matches 7 bases. This CDR3 spans 16 amino acids. The germline V gene has CDR1 LGHDT and CDR2 YNNKEL (reference sequence). V was clipped by 0 bases and J by 3 bases; unmatched bases: 6. CDR3 loop: CASSQDGSGITDTQYF. CDR3 sequence (DNA): TGTGCCAGCAGCCAAGATGGGAGCGGGATTACAGATACGCAGTATTTT.

This chain joins TRBV19 and TRBJ2-1, with D possibly TRBD1 on 6 matching bases. V lost 0 bases, J lost 9 bases, and 21 bases lay in between. CDR1 LNHDA and CDR2 SQIVND come from the germline V gene (reference sequence). This CDR3 contains 17 residues. CDR3: CASSIDGTSPRGSEQFF. CDR3 nucleotides: TGTGCCAGTAGTATAGACGGGACCTCACCTAGGGGGAGTGAGCAGTTCTTC.

The sample holds a few counts of this clone. The chain is built from TRBV6-5 and TRBJ2-3, with D perhaps matching TRBD1 (5 bases). The germline V gene has CDR1 MNHEY and CDR2 SVGAGI. This CDR3 contains 15 residues. Trimming took off 10 bases at V and 0 bases at J, with 17 bases between the two ends. CDR3 nucleotide sequence: TGTGCCACCTCCCTTAGGGCAGGGAGCACAGATACGCAGTATTTT. It specifies CATSLRAGSTDTQYF.

This clone has only a few counts. The chain is built from TRBV20-1 and TRBJ2-7, with 8 bases fitting TRBD1. Germline V lookup: CDR1 DFQATT, CDR2 SNEGSKA (reference sequence). The CDR3 has 12 amino acids. V lost 3 bases and J lost 5; bases outside the gene matches: 3. The CDR3: CSASPGGNEQYF. The CDR3 coding sequence is TGCAGTGCTAGTCCAGGGGGCAACGAGCAGTACTTC.

This chain links TRBV29-1 with TRBJ2-2; D is ambiguous. The germline gives CDR1 SQVTM, CDR2 ANQGSEA. The CDR3 length is 13 residues. Trimming removed 6 bases from V and 0 bases from J, with 8 bases in between. The DNA for the CDR3 is TGCAGCGTGAAGCGCTCGAACACCGGGGAGCTGTTTTTT. Its protein is CSVKRSNTGELFF.

This chain's CDR3 is CASSSSSGRGQETQYF. The CDR3 DNA is TGTGCCAGCAGCTCTTCTAGCGGGAGAGGGCAAGAGACCCAGTACTTC. The chain recombines TRBV11-2 with TRBJ2-5, with TRBD2 matching over 10 bases. V shed 4 bases, J shed 2 bases, and the junction held 7 bases outside the gene matches. From germline, CDR1 is SGHAT and CDR2 FQNNGV. The CDR3 runs to 16 residues.

This clone has a single count. This chain links TRBV4-2 with TRBJ2-6; 10 nucleotides agree with TRBD1. This CDR3 spans 20 amino acids. Germline-derived CDR1 and CDR2 are LGHNA and YNFKEQ. The J segment lost 2 bases and the V segment lost 0 bases, leaving 10 bases of the junction unmatched. The CDR3 nucleotides read TGTGCCAGCAGCCAAGAGTCAGGAGACAGGGGGCGAACTGGGGCCAACGTCCTGACTTTC. This gives the protein CASSQESGDRGRTGANVLTF.

The genes are TRBV5-1 and TRBJ2-3; the match to TRBD1 covers 12 bases. The CDR3 extends over 15 amino acids. The J segment lost 4 bases and the V segment lost 4 bases, leaving 4 bases of the junction unmatched. Germline-derived CDR1 and CDR2 are SGHRS and YFSETQ. Here the CDR3 DNA reads TGCGCCAGCAGCGAGGGACAGGGGGCGTCAGATACGCAGTATTTT. The encoded protein is CASSEGQGASDTQYF.

The chain carries TRBV21-1 and TRBJ1-1; the table gives TRBD1 as D, unverified against the DNA. TRBV21-1 is termed a pseudogene. The CDR3 spans 18 residues. CDR3 region: CASSHSPHRGRGETEAFF. The DNA of the CDR3 is TGTGCCAGCAGCCACTCTCCTCACAGGGGGCGAGGGGAAACTGAAGCTTTCTTT.

The rearrangement joins TRBV2 to TRBJ1-1; 8 bases map to TRBD1. The junction had 2 bases not matched to a gene; V was cut back by 7 bases and J by 1 base. The CDR3 is 13 residues long. CDR1 and CDR2 from the germline V gene are SNHLY and FYNNEI. The CDR3 coding sequence is TGTGCCAGCAACGGACAGGGGAACACTGAAGCTTTCTTT. This sequence encodes CASNGQGNTEAFF.

This chain joins TRBV7-2 and TRBJ2-1; the match to TRBD2 covers 9 bases. The CDR3 spans 19 residues. Trimming took 5 bases from V and 12 from J; bases not matched to a gene: 26. Looked up from germline, CDR1 is SGHTA and CDR2 is FQGNSA. CDR3 DNA: TGTGCCAGCAGCGTAAGCGGGGGGCCGTCCCGGGACTCCTTTGGCGGGCAGTTCTTC. As protein: CASSVSGGPSRDSFGGQFF.

This clone occurred a few times. CDR3 nucleotides: TGTGCCAGCAGCTTGGGGACTAGCGGGAACGGCGAGCAGTACTTC. Amino acids: CASSLGTSGNGEQYF. The V call is TRBV5-4, the J call TRBJ2-7; 12 bases match TRBD2. V lost 0 bases to trimming and J lost 6 bases; unmatched junction nucleotides: 4. The CDR3 covers 15 residues. Germline lookup yields CDR1 SGHNT and CDR2 YYREEE (reference sequence). Complete variable domain (other parts from reference TRBV5-4 and TRBJ2-7): ETGVTQSPTHLIKTRGQQVTLRCSSQSGHNTVSWYQQALGQGPQFIFQYYREEENGRGNFPPRFSGLQFPNYSSELNVNALELDDSALYLCASSLGTSGNGEQYFGPGTRLTVT.

In DNA form, the CDR3 reads TGTGCCAGCAGCCTTAGCGGGTTCACCTACAATGAGCAGTTCTTC. Its translation: CASSLSGFTYNEQFF. This chain joins TRBV7-9 and TRBJ2-1, with TRBD2 identical over 7 bases. There are 15 residues in the CDR3. J gave up 2 bases and V 5 bases, and 6 bases lay outside the gene matches. Germline-derived CDR1 and CDR2 are SEHNR and FQNEAQ (reference sequence). Variable domain in full (rest from reference TRBV7-9 and TRBJ2-1): DTGVSQNPRHKITKRGQNVTFRCDPISEHNRLYWYRQTLGQGPEFLTYFQNEAQLEKSRLLSDRFSAERPKGSFSTLEIQRTEQGDSAMYLCASSLSGFTYNEQFFGPGTRLTVL.

V usage is TRBV7-3 and J usage is TRBJ2-7, with 13 nucleotides matching TRBD2. From germline, CDR1 is SGHTA and CDR2 FQGTGA. This CDR3 spans 14 amino acids. V shed 4 bases and J 6 bases; nucleotides not matched to a gene: 3. CDR3 amino acids: CASSSGLAGAEQYF. For the CDR3, the DNA is TGTGCCAGCAGCTCCGGACTAGCGGGGGCCGAGCAGTACTTC.

This rearrangement joins TRBV6-5 to TRBJ2-7; 9 bases line up with TRBD1. Unmatched junction bases numbered 5, after V lost 2 bases and J lost 6 bases. CDR3 size: 14 residues. Germline CDR1 reads MNHEY; CDR2 reads SVGAGI. Here the CDR3 reads CASSYGGQGIEQYF. As DNA, the CDR3 is TGTGCCAGCAGTTACGGTGGACAGGGGATCGAGCAGTACTTC.

The chain links TRBV11-2 to TRBJ2-1, with D possibly TRBD2 on 6 matching bases. The CDR3 spans 14 residues. V was cut by 4 bases and J by 0 bases, with 7 bases left in between. Germline V gives CDR1 SGHAT, CDR2 FQNNGV. In DNA, the CDR3 is TGTGCCAGCAGCTGGGGAGGCTCCTACAATGAGCAGTTCTTC. Its translation: CASSWGGSYNEQFF. The entire variable domain, with the rest obtained from reference TRBV11-2 and TRBJ2-1, is as follows: EAGVAQSPRYKIIEKRQSVAFWCNPISGHATLYWYQQILGQGPKLLIQFQNNGVVDDSQLPKDRFSAERLKGVDSTLKIQPAKLEDSAVYLCASSWGGSYNEQFFGPGTRLTVL.

The rearrangement links TRBV11-2 to TRBJ2-7; 11 bases fit TRBD2. CDR3 size: 17 residues. V was clipped by 2 bases and J by 3 bases; unmatched bases: 9. Germline V CDR1 and CDR2: SGHAT, FQNNGV. The CDR3 region is CASSLTSGSGGGYEQYF. DNA of the CDR3: TGTGCCAGCAGCTTAACTAGCGGGAGTGGGGGCGGCTACGAGCAGTACTTC.